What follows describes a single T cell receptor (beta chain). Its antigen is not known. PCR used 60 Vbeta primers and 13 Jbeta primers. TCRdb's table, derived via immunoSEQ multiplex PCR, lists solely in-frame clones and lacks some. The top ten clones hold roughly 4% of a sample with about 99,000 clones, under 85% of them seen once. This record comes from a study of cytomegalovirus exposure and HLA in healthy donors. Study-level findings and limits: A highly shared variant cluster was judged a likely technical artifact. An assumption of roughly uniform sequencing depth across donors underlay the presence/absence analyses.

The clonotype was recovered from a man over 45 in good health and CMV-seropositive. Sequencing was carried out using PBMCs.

The DNA for the CDR3 is TGTGCCAGCAGCGCCGGGACAGGGATCTACAATGAGCAGTTCTTC. It codes for CASSAGTGIYNEQFF. The chain combines TRBV9 with TRBJ2-1, with TRBD1 matching 9 bases. Germline V gene lookup returns CDR1 SGDLS and CDR2 YYNGEE. With V trimmed by 3 bases and J by 3 bases, 4 bases remained unmatched. The CDR3 has 15 residues.